The 30 T cell receptor beta chains below all came from one sample that was sequenced in a study of sequential checkpoint blockade in melanoma. Generated by immunoSEQ multiplex PCR, the TCRdb table keeps only in-frame clones and is missing some. Among roughly 12,000 clones listed, approximately 79% were seen once. Treatment indicated: randomized to nivolumab then ipilimumab (arm A) or the reverse (arm B). Sequenced here: CD8+ T cells sorted from blood (inferred from file names), sampled from a patient given nivolumab and ipilimumab in sequence. The receptors derive from a human donor with melanoma.

The genes are TRBV5-1 and TRBJ1-2; 10 nucleotides line up with TRBD1. V dropped 0 bases and J dropped 12; count of bases not matched to a gene: 2. The length of the CDR3 is 12 residues. CDR1 and CDR2 (germline): SGHRS, YFSETQ. The CDR3 spells CASSLVGTGDTF. The DNA for the CDR3 is TGCGCCAGCAGCTTGGTCGGGACAGGGGACACCTTC. Full variable domain (remainder filled in from reference TRBV5-1 and TRBJ1-2): KAGVTQTPRYLIKTRGQQVTLSCSPISGHRSVSWYQQTPGQGLQFLFEYFSETQRNKGNFPGRFSGRQFSNSRSEMNVSTLELGDSALYLCASSLVGTGDTFGSGTRLTVV.

The V and J genes are TRBV19 and TRBJ2-1; the D gene is possibly TRBD1 (5 bases). The CDR3 contains 15 residues. Trimming pared 5 bases from V and 0 bases from J, leaving 11 bases between. Germline V CDR1 and CDR2: LNHDA, SQIVND (reference sequence). The CDR3 spells CASSGGHSSYNEQFF. DNA for the CDR3: TGTGCCAGTAGTGGCGGACACAGCTCCTACAATGAGCAGTTCTTC.

This clone occurred once. The V gene is TRBV6-1, the J gene TRBJ2-7; possible D gene TRBD2, 7 bases. Trimming removed 2 bases at V and 5 bases at J, with 16 bases between. The CDR3 is 15 residues long. The germline V gene has CDR1 MNHNS and CDR2 SASEGT. CDR3 DNA sequence: TGTGCCAGCAGTGAACAGGGTTGGGGGGGCCACGAGCAGTACTTC. Its translation is CASSEQGWGGHEQYF.

This chain links TRBV13 with TRBJ2-1, with TRBD2 matching 8 bases. Germline CDR1 is PRHDT and CDR2 is FYEKMQ (reference sequence). The CDR3 runs 15 residues. V shed 1 base, J shed 4 bases, and the junction held 3 bases outside the gene matches. The CDR3 DNA reads as TGTGCCAGCAGCTTAGTGGGACTAGATTACAATGAGCAGTTCTTC. Protein product: CASSLVGLDYNEQFF. Full variable domain (outside the CDR3, taken from reference TRBV13 and TRBJ2-1): AAGVIQSPRHLIKEKRETATLKCYPIPRHDTVYWYQQGPGQDPQFLISFYEKMQSDKGSIPDRFSAQQFSDYHSELNMSSLELGDSALYFCASSLVGLDYNEQFFGPGTRLTVL.

This clone has just a few counts. A far larger clone is a single base away, which makes a read error likely. The sample holds other DNA sequences that translate to the same CDR3. The CDR3 DNA reads as TGTGCCAGCAGCTTGGCAGGGGGCTGGGGCTACACCTTC. The encoded protein is CASSLAGGWGYTF. V is TRBV7-6 and J is TRBJ1-2; 8 bases agree with TRBD1. Germline CDR1 SGHVS, CDR2 FNYEAQ. The CDR3 contains 13 residues. Unmatched junction bases numbered 5, after V lost 3 bases and J lost 8 bases.

This clone was detected once. The chain uses TRBV4-1 and TRBJ2-7, with D perhaps matching TRBD1 (7 bases). Germline V gene data show CDR1 as MGHRA and CDR2 as YSYEKL. CDR3 length equals 16 residues. With 1 base removed from V and 1 base from J, the gap between germline ends came to 14 bases. In DNA form, the CDR3 reads TGCGCCAGCAGCCAAGCTTCCGCAGGGGGGTCCTACGAGCAGTACTTC. Translating it yields CASSQASAGGSYEQYF.

This chain connects TRBV28 to TRBJ2-1; 8 bases map to TRBD1. Germline V gene lookup returns CDR1 MDHEN and CDR2 SYDVKM. Unmatched junction bases numbered 6, after V lost 0 bases and J lost 2 bases. The CDR3 extends over 17 amino acids. CDR3 nucleotide sequence: TGTGCCAGCAGTTTATGGTTGCAGGGGGCGACCTACAATGAGCAGTTCTTC. Translated: CASSLWLQGATYNEQFF.

CDR3 DNA sequence: TGTGCCAGTCTAGCGGGAATGGACAATGAGCAGTTCTTC. Translation: CASLAGMDNEQFF. The V call is TRBV19, the J call TRBJ2-1, with 9 bases matching TRBD2. The germline gives CDR1 LNHDA, CDR2 SQIVND (reference sequence). The junction had 4 bases not matched to a gene; V was cut back by 8 bases and J by 5 bases. This CDR3 has 13 amino acids.

For this clone: Additional DNA sequences in this sample encode the identical CDR3. The rearrangement uses TRBV19 and TRBJ2-7, with 10 bases that match TRBD1. CDR3 size: 14 residues. Germline CDR1 reads LNHDA; CDR2 reads SQIVND (reference sequence). The ends lost 4 bases at V and 3 bases at J; junction bases unmatched: 3. The CDR3 DNA reads TGTGCCAGTAGTACGACAGGGGGCATCTACGAGCAGTACTTC. Translation gives CASSTTGGIYEQYF.

The rearrangement links TRBV7-2 to TRBJ1-5; no firm D call. This CDR3 is built from 14 residues. Germline V CDR1 and CDR2: SGHTA, FQGNSA. V lost 2 bases and J 2 bases, leaving 7 bases between the germline ends. The CDR3 loop reads CASSLYPGNQPQHF. The CDR3 DNA reads as TGTGCCAGCAGCTTATATCCGGGCAATCAGCCCCAGCATTTT.

The chain carries TRBV28 and TRBJ2-7; 9 bases agree with TRBD1. CDR3 length: 17 amino acids. The J segment lost 4 bases and the V segment lost 6 bases, leaving 16 bases of the junction unmatched. Per germline, CDR1 MDHEN and CDR2 SYDVKM. CDR3 protein: CASRPGQGFPPRYEQYF. Here the CDR3 DNA reads TGTGCCAGCAGACCGGGACAGGGTTTTCCGCCAAGGTACGAGCAGTACTTC.

The rearrangement joins TRBV7-7 to TRBJ2-7; the match to TRBD1 covers 11 bases. The ends lost 1 base at V and 0 bases at J; junction bases unmatched: 2. CDR1 SSHAT and CDR2 FNYEAQ come from the germline V gene (reference sequence). The CDR3 runs 16 residues. In DNA, the CDR3 is TGTGCCAGCAGCTTAGGGACAGGGGGCCCCTCCTACGAGCAGTACTTC. Its translation is CASSLGTGGPSYEQYF. The full variable domain, completed using reference TRBV7-7 and TRBJ2-7, is GAGVSQSPRYKVTKRGQDVTLRCDPISSHATLYWYQQALGQGPEFLTYFNYEAQPDKSGLPSDRFSAERPEGSISTLTIQRTEQRDSAMYRCASSLGTGGPSYEQYFGPGTRLTVT.

This chain connects TRBV15 to TRBJ2-1; 8 nucleotides agree with TRBD2. The CDR3 contains 16 residues. Germline V gives CDR1 LNHNV, CDR2 YYDKDF (reference sequence). Germline trimming cut 5 bases from V and 7 bases from J; bases unmatched to any gene: 13. The CDR3 region is CATSGLRGGQFNEQFF. CDR3 DNA sequence: TGTGCCACCAGCGGCCTCCGCGGGGGGCAATTTAATGAGCAGTTCTTC.

This clone is a singleton in its sample. The genes are TRBV9 and TRBJ2-7, with D possibly being TRBD1 (6 bases). CDR3 length: 15 residues. Per germline, CDR1 SGDLS and CDR2 YYNGEE. V lost 1 base and J 1 base, leaving 12 bases between the germline ends. The CDR3 sequence is CASSVSTGPSYEQYF. CDR3 nucleotides: TGTGCCAGCAGCGTAAGTACAGGGCCTTCCTACGAGCAGTACTTC. The whole variable domain, remainder taken from reference TRBV9 and TRBJ2-7, is DSGVTQTPKHLITATGQRVTLRCSPRSGDLSVYWYQQSLDQGLQFLIQYYNGEERAKGNILERFSAQQFPDLHSELNLSSLELGDSALYFCASSVSTGPSYEQYFGPGTRLTVT.

The chain uses TRBV5-6 and TRBJ2-7; the match to TRBD2 covers 7 bases. V lost 0 bases to trimming and J lost 3 bases; unmatched junction nucleotides: 3. CDR1 and CDR2 (germline): SGHDT, YYEEEE. The CDR3 covers 14 residues. The CDR3 reads CASSLGWGGYEQYF. The CDR3 DNA reads as TGTGCCAGCAGCTTGGGTTGGGGGGGCTACGAGCAGTACTTC.

V is TRBV19 and J is TRBJ1-1, with 7 bases matching TRBD1. Germline loops: CDR1 LNHDA, CDR2 SQIVND (reference sequence). The V gene end was trimmed by 10 bases and the J gene end by 1 base; junction bases not matched to a gene: 6. This CDR3 is built from 13 residues. The CDR3: CATAQGSNTEAFF. Written as DNA, the CDR3 is TGTGCCACCGCACAGGGGTCGAACACTGAAGCTTTCTTT.

This clone was detected only a few times. V usage is TRBV19 and J usage is TRBJ2-1; tentatively, D is TRBD1 (6 bases). Trimming stripped 5 bases from V and 6 bases from J, with 17 bases between. The CDR3 contains 15 residues. Germline V gives CDR1 LNHDA, CDR2 SQIVND (reference sequence). CDR3 DNA sequence: TGTGCCAGTAGTCAGATCAGGGGTGGGGTCAATGAGCAGTTCTTC. Its protein is CASSQIRGGVNEQFF.

The chain carries TRBV18 and TRBJ2-1, with 7 nucleotides matching TRBD1. Germline V gene lookup returns CDR1 KGHSH and CDR2 LQKENI. This CDR3 is built from 16 residues. The V gene end was trimmed by 2 bases and the J gene end by 4 bases; junction bases not matched to a gene: 8. The CDR3 DNA follows: TGTGCCAGCTCACCAGAGGACAGGAACTATTACAATGAGCAGTTCTTC. Protein sequence: CASSPEDRNYYNEQFF.

By sample fraction, this clone is medium-sized. The CDR3 is CASSPYRDQYEQYF. CDR3 nucleotide sequence: TGCGCCAGCAGCCCATACAGGGATCAATACGAGCAGTACTTC. The rearrangement links TRBV5-1 to TRBJ2-7; perhaps TRBD1 as D (6 bases). V was clipped by 4 bases and J by 4 bases, with 15 bases between them. This CDR3 has 14 residues. The V gene's germline CDR1 is SGHRS and CDR2 YFSETQ.

The rearrangement joins TRBV6-5 to TRBJ2-5, with D unclear. Germline CDR1 reads MNHEY; CDR2 reads SVGAGI. The CDR3 spans 15 residues. Trimming stripped 3 bases from V and 0 bases from J, with 11 bases between. The CDR3, as DNA: TGTGCCAGCAGTTATCGCGACTGGAACCAAGAGACCCAGTACTTC. It yields the protein CASSYRDWNQETQYF.

V and J are TRBV4-1 and TRBJ2-5, with no clear D. Germline CDR1 is MGHRA and CDR2 is YSYEKL. Trimming cost V 4 bases and J 0 bases, with 3 bases left between them. This CDR3 is built from 12 residues. The CDR3 sequence: CASSPDQETQYF. Written as DNA, the CDR3 is TGCGCCAGCAGCCCCGACCAAGAGACCCAGTACTTC.

This clone occurred once. V is TRBV9 and J is TRBJ2-3, with TRBD2 identical over 8 bases. The CDR3 covers 16 residues. V lost 0 bases to trimming and J lost 6 bases; unmatched junction nucleotides: 9. The germline gives CDR1 SGDLS, CDR2 YYNGEE. The CDR3 here is CASSVVGLAGKDTQYF. As DNA, the CDR3 is TGTGCCAGCAGCGTAGTTGGTCTAGCGGGTAAGGATACGCAGTATTTT. Complete variable domain (other parts from reference TRBV9 and TRBJ2-3): DSGVTQTPKHLITATGQRVTLRCSPRSGDLSVYWYQQSLDQGLQFLIQYYNGEERAKGNILERFSAQQFPDLHSELNLSSLELGDSALYFCASSVVGLAGKDTQYFGPGTRLTVL.

The chain employs TRBV4-3 and TRBJ1-5; TRBD1 matches 7 bases. This CDR3 region has 15 residues. Germline trimming cut 1 base from V and 3 bases from J; bases unmatched to any gene: 3. Germline V gene sequence: CDR1 LGHNA, CDR2 YSLEER. Here the CDR3 reads CASSQGTGDNQPQHF. The DNA for the CDR3 is TGCGCCAGCAGCCAAGGCACAGGGGACAATCAGCCCCAGCATTTT.

This rearrangement joins TRBV2 to TRBJ1-1; tentatively, D is TRBD1 (5 bases). The V end lost 5 bases, the J end lost 1 base, and 14 bases lay between the germline ends. The CDR3 has 15 residues. Germline V gives CDR1 SNHLY, CDR2 FYNNEI. CDR3 in DNA: TGTGCCAGCAGTATTAATGGGGCTTCGAACACTGAAGCTTTCTTT. Its translation: CASSINGASNTEAFF.

V usage is TRBV29-1 and J usage is TRBJ1-2; tentatively, D is TRBD1 (5 bases). This CDR3 has 12 residues. Germline CDR1 and CDR2: SQVTM and ANQGSEA. V was cut by 0 bases and J by 6 bases, with 8 bases left in between. The CDR3 sequence: CSVEELRDGYTF. For the CDR3, the DNA is TGCAGCGTTGAAGAGCTCAGGGATGGCTACACCTTC. The full variable domain, rest sourced from reference TRBV29-1 and TRBJ1-2, is SAVISQKPSRDICQRGTSLTIQCQVDSQVTMMFWYRQQPGQSLTLIATANQGSEATYESGFVIDKFPISRPNLTFSTLTVSNMSPEDSSIYLCSVEELRDGYTFGSGTRLTVV.

This rearrangement joins TRBV6-1 to TRBJ2-1, with no clear D. Germline assignment: CDR1 MNHNS and CDR2 SASEGT. The CDR3 has 14 amino acids. V lost 8 bases, J lost 3 bases, and 14 bases lay in between. The CDR3 DNA reads TGTGCCAGCCCTACCGCCAAGAACTACAATGAGCAGTTCTTC. The encoded protein is CASPTAKNYNEQFF.

This clone was observed a single time. This chain connects TRBV15 to TRBJ2-7, with D possibly being TRBD1 (6 bases). The CDR3 has 13 residues. Trimming stripped 6 bases from V and 3 bases from J, with 12 bases between. CDR1 and CDR2 from the germline V gene are LNHNV and YYDKDF (reference sequence). CDR3 amino acids: CATRIRGNYEQYF. CDR3 in DNA: TGTGCCACCAGGATCAGGGGCAACTACGAGCAGTACTTC.

The chain combines TRBV28 with TRBJ1-4; D gene uncertain. V lost 7 bases and J 8 bases, leaving 11 bases between the germline ends. The CDR3 spans 12 residues. CDR1 and CDR2 (germline): MDHEN, SYDVKM. The CDR3 region has the DNA TGTGCCAGCAAAAAACCGGGAGAAAAACTGTTTTTT. As protein: CASKKPGEKLFF.

CDR3 DNA sequence: TGTGCCTGGAGTTTATACAAACCCCGGGACTCCACGGACAATGAGCAGTTCTTC. Translating it yields CAWSLYKPRDSTDNEQFF. The chain carries TRBV30 and TRBJ2-1; the D gene is possibly TRBD2 (6 bases). V was shortened by 2 bases and J by 5 bases, with 25 bases between the two germline ends. This CDR3 has 18 residues. The germline gives CDR1 GTSNPN, CDR2 SVGIG (reference sequence).

This clone was seen once. The chain combines TRBV27 with TRBJ2-1; no reliable D call. The germline CDR1 and CDR2 sequences are MNHEY and SMNVEV (reference sequence). The length of the CDR3 is 13 residues. The germline V and J ends were trimmed by 6 bases and 0 bases, with 6 bases remaining between them. CDR3 protein: CASSTSSYNEQFF. The CDR3 DNA reads TGTGCCAGCAGCACCAGCTCCTACAATGAGCAGTTCTTC.